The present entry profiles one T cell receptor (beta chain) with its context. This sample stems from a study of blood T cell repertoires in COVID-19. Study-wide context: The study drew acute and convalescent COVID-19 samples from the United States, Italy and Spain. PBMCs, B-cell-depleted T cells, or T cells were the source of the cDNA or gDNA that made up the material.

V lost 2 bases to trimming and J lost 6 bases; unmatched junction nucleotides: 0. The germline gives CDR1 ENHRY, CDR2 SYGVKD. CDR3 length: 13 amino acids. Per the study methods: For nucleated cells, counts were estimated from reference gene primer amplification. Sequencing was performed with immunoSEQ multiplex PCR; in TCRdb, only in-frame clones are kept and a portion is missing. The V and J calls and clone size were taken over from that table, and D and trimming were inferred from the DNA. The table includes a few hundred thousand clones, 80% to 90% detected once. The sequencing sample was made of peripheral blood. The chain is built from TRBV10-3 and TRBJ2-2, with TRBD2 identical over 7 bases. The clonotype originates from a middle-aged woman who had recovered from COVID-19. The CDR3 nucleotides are TGTGCCATCAGTGAGACTAGCGCCGGGGAGCTGTTTTTT. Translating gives CAISETSAGELFF.